The clone carrying this TCR beta chain was counted at least ten times. The target antigen is unknown. These data originate in a study of T cells in Graves' hyperthyroidism and ophthalmopathy. Study-wide results and limits: Among clonotypes expanded in thyroid above 0.001, most were also found in blood. Ophthalmopathy prediction by the model preceded onset by a median approximately 6.1 months.

Germline CDR1 reads SEHNR; CDR2 reads FQNEAQ (reference sequence). The V gene lost 2 bases and the J gene lost 5 bases, with 9 bases spanning the gap. The CDR3 covers 13 residues. Calling Graves' hyperthyroidism stable meant ophthalmopathy did not progress within 18 months. Each 10 ml fresh peripheral blood draw supplied the PBMCs. Amplification of TCR beta CDR3 regions used RNA as the template. First-round RT-PCR with HTBI primers amplified the TCR CDR3 region. MiXCR, applied by TCRdb to the multiplex PCR reads, yields one record per CDR3 protein. This sample carries 500,000 to 750,000 distinct CDR3 sequences, about 15% of them seen once, and the ten largest clones take about 7%.

This chain connects TRBV7-9 to TRBJ2-5, with D perhaps matching TRBD1 (6 bases). This clonotype was sampled from a woman in her twenties or thirties with Graves' hyperthyroidism. The sample was blood. The CDR3 reads CASSLRTGETQYF. In nucleotides, the CDR3 is TGTGCCAGCAGCTTACGTACAGGGGAGACCCAGTACTTC.